This passage covers 4 T cell receptor beta chains from one sample sequenced in a study of cytomegalovirus exposure and HLA in healthy donors. The PCR was carried out with 60 Vbeta primers and 13 Jbeta primers. Profiling relied on immunoSEQ multiplex PCR, and the TCRdb table lists in-frame clones only, not all of them. The repertoire consists of around 200,000 clones, with 80% occurring once and the leading ten covering under 0.8%. The sequencing sample was made of PBMCs. Receptors originate from a boy younger than 18 in good health and CMV-seronegative.

The chain uses TRBV11-1 and TRBJ2-1; 7 bases are shared with TRBD2. The CDR3 covers 17 residues. Germline values: CDR1 SGHAT, CDR2 FQDESV (reference sequence). J gave up 4 bases and V 5 bases, and 14 bases lay outside the gene matches. The CDR3 DNA sequence: TGTGCCAGCAGCCGGGACTACCCTCGAGCGGGATACAATGAGCAGTTCTTC. The encoded protein is CASSRDYPRAGYNEQFF.

The CDR3 DNA reads as TGTGCCAGCAGCCCCCGACAGTCCCGCTCTGGGGCCAACGTCCTGACTTTC. It is translated as CASSPRQSRSGANVLTF. V gene TRBV7-8 combines with J gene TRBJ2-6, with D perhaps TRBD1 (5 bases). V dropped 5 bases and J dropped 0 bases, with 14 bases sitting between them. Germline loops: CDR1 SGHVS, CDR2 FQNEAQ. The CDR3 contains 17 residues.

This chain uses TRBV7-9 with TRBJ2-1, with D perhaps matching TRBD2 (5 bases). Germline-derived CDR1 and CDR2 are SEHNR and FQNEAQ (reference sequence). CDR3 length: 16 amino acids. Trimming stripped 5 bases from V and 5 bases from J, with 19 bases between. The CDR3 protein is CASSEPLRGRDNEQFF. The DNA for the CDR3 is TGTGCCAGCAGCGAGCCCCTAAGAGGGCGGGACAATGAGCAGTTCTTC.

This chain joins TRBV4-1 and TRBJ1-1; TRBD1 agrees at 8 bases. Germline lookup yields CDR1 MGHRA and CDR2 YSYEKL. CDR3 length: 17 residues. Germline trimming cut 4 bases from V and 0 bases from J; bases unmatched to any gene: 10. Here the CDR3 reads CASSRTGGRAVNTEAFF. The DNA of the CDR3 is TGCGCCAGCAGCCGTACAGGGGGGAGGGCGGTGAACACTGAAGCTTTCTTT.